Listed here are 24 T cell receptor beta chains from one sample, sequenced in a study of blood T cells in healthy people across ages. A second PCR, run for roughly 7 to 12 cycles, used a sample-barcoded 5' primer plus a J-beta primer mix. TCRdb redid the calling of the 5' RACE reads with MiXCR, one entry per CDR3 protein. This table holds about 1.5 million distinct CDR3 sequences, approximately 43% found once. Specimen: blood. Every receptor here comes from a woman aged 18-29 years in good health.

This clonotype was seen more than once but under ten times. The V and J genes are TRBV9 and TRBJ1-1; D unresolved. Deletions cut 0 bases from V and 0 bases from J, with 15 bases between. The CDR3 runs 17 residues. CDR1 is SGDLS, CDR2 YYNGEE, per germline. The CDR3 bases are TGTGCCAGCAGCGTAGATGGGGTGCATAGTTTGAACACTGAAGCTTTCTTT. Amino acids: CASSVDGVHSLNTEAFF. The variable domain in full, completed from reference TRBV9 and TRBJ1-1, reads DSGVTQTPKHLITATGQRVTLRCSPRSGDLSVYWYQQSLDQGLQFLIQYYNGEERAKGNILERFSAQQFPDLHSELNLSSLELGDSALYFCASSVDGVHSLNTEAFFGQGTRLTVV.

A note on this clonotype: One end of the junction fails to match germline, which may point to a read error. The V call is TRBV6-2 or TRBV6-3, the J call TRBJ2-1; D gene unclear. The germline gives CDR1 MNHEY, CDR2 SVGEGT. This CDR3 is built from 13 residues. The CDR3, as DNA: TGTCCCAGCAGTTACTATGTCACCGATGAGCAGTTCTTC. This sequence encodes CPSSYYVTDEQFF.

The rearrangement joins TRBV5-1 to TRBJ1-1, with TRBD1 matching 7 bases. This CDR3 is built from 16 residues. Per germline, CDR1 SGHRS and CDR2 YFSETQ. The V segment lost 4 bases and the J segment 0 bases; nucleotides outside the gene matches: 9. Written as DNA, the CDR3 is TGCGCCAGCAGCCCTCAGACAGGGTCTCTGAACACTGAAGCTTTCTTT. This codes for CASSPQTGSLNTEAFF.

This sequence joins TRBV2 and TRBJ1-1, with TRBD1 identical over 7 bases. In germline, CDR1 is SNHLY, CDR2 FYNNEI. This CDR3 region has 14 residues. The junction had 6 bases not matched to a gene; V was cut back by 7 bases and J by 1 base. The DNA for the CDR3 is TGTGCCAGCAAAAGGACAGGCCAGAACACTGAAGCTTTCTTT. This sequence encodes CASKRTGQNTEAFF.

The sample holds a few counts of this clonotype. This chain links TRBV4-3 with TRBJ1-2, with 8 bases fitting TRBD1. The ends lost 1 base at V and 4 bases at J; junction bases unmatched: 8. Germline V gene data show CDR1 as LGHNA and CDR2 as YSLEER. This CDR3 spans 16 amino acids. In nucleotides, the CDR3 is TGCGCCAGCAGCCAAGTACGACAGGGGACGCTCTATGGCTACACCTTC. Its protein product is CASSQVRQGTLYGYTF.

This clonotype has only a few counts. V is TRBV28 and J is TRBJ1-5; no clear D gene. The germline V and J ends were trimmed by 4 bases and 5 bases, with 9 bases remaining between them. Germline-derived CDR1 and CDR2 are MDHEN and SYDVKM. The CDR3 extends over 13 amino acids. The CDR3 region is CASSSGAHQPQHF. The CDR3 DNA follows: TGTGCCAGCAGTTCCGGTGCCCATCAGCCCCAGCATTTT.

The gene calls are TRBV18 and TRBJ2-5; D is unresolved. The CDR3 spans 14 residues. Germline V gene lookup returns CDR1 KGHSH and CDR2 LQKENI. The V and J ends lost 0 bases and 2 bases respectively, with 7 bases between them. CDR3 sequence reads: CASSPPGSQETQYF. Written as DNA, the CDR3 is TGTGCCAGCTCACCACCGGGCAGTCAAGAGACCCAGTACTTC. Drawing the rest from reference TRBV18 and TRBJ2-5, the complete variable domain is NAGVMQNPRHLVRRRGQEARLRCSPMKGHSHVYWYRQLPEEGLKFMVYLQKENIIDESGMPKERFSAEFPKEGPSILRIQQVVRGDSAAYFCASSPPGSQETQYFGPGTRLLVL.

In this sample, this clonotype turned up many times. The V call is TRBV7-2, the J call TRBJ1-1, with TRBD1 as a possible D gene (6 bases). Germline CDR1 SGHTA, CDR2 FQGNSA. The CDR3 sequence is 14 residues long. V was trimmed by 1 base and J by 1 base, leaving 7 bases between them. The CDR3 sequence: CASSLVRGNTEAFF. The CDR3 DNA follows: TGTGCCAGCAGCTTAGTCAGGGGGAACACTGAAGCTTTCTTT. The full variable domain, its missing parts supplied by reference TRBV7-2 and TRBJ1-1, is GAGVSQSPSNKVTEKGKDVELRCDPISGHTALYWYRQSLGQGLEFLIYFQGNSAPDKSGLPSDRFSAERTGGSVSTLTIQRTQQEDSAVYLCASSLVRGNTEAFFGQGTRLTVV.

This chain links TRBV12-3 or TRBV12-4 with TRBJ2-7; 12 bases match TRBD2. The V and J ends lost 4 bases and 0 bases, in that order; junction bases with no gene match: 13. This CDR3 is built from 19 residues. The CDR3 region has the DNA TGTGCCAGCAGTTCCGGACAGGGGGGGACTAGCGGGTACTCCTACGAGCAGTACTTC. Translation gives CASSSGQGGTSGYSYEQYF.

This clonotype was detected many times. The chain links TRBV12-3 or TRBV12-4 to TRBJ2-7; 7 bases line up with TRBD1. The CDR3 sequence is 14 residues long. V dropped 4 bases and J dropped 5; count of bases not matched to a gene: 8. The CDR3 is CASSSLTGSNEQYF. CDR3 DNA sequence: TGTGCCAGCAGTTCCTTGACAGGGTCGAACGAGCAGTACTTC.

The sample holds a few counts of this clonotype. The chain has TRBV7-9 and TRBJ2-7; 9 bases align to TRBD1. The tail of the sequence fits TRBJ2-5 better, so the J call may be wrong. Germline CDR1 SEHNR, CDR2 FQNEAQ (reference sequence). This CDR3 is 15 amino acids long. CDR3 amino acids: CASSPTGGRGKTQYF. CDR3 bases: TGTGCCAGCAGCCCGACAGGGGGGCGCGGGAAGACCCAGTACTTC.

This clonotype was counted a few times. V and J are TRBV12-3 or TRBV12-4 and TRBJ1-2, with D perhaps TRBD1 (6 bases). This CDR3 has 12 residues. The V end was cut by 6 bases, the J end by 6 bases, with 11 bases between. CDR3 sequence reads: CASRPDSHGYTF. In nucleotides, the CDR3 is TGTGCCAGCAGACCGGACAGCCATGGCTACACCTTC.

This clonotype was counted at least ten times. As DNA, the CDR3 is TGTGCCAGCAGCCCGACAGTGAACACTGAAGCTTTCTTT. Protein sequence: CASSPTVNTEAFF. The chain carries TRBV12-3 or TRBV12-4 and TRBJ1-1, with D tentatively TRBD1 (5 bases). V was pared by 6 bases and J by 0 bases, with 8 bases between. The CDR3 runs 13 residues.

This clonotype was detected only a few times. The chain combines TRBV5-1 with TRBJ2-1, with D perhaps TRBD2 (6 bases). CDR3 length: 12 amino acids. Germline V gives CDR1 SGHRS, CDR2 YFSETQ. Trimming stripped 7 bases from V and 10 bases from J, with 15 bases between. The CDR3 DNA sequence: TGCGCCAGCGGGGGGTTGGGGGTCGAGCAGTTCTTC. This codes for CASGGLGVEQFF.

The CDR3 is CASSNAGPAGTDTQYF. The CDR3 region has the DNA TGTGCCAGCAGCAATGCGGGACCAGCGGGGACAGATACGCAGTATTTT. The chain is built from TRBV9 and TRBJ2-3, with 7 bases lining up with TRBD2. The CDR3 is 16 residues long. Germline CDR1 reads SGDLS; CDR2 reads YYNGEE. Germline trimming cut 4 bases from V and 3 bases from J; bases unmatched to any gene: 11.

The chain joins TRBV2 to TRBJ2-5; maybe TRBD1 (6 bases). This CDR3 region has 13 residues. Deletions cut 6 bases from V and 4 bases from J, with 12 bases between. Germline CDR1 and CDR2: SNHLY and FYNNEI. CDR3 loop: CASRTTGLETQYF. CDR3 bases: TGTGCCAGCAGGACCACAGGGCTAGAGACCCAGTACTTC. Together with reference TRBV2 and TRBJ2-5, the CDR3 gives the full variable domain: EPEVTQTPSHQVTQMGQEVILRCVPISNHLYFYWYRQILGQKVEFLVSFYNNEISEKSEIFDDQFSVERPDGSNFTLKIRSTKLEDSAMYFCASRTTGLETQYFGPGTRLLVL.

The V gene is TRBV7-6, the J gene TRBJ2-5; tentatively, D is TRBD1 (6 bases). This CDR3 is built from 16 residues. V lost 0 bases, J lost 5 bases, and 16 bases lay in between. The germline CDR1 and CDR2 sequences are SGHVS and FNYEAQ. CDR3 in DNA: TGTGCCAGCAGCTTAGCTATCAGGACAGTGGGGGAGACCCAGTACTTC. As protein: CASSLAIRTVGETQYF. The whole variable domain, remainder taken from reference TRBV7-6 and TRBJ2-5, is GAGVSQSPRYKVTKRGQDVALRCDPISGHVSLYWYRQALGQGPEFLTYFNYEAQQDKSGLPNDRFSAERPEGSISTLTIQRTEQRDSAMYRCASSLAIRTVGETQYFGPGTRLLVL.

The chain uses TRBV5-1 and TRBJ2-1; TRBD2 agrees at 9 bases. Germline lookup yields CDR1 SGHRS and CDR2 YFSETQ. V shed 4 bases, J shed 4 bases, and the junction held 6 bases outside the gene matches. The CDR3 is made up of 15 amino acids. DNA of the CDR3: TGCGCCAGCAGCGAACGGACTAGCGTTTACAATGAGCAGTTCTTC. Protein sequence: CASSERTSVYNEQFF.

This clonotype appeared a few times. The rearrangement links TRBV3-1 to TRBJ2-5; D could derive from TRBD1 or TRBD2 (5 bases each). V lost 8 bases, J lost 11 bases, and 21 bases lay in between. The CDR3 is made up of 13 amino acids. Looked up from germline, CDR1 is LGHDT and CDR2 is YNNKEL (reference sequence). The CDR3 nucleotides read TGTGCCAGCCGGGACCCCCTTCTGGATGAGCAGTACTTC. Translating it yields CASRDPLLDEQYF.

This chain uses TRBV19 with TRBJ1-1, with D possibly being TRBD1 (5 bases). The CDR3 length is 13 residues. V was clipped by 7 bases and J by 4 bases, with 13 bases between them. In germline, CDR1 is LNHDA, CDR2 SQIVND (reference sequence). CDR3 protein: CASTTLGTTEAFF. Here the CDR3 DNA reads TGTGCCAGTACCACACTAGGGACCACTGAAGCTTTCTTT.

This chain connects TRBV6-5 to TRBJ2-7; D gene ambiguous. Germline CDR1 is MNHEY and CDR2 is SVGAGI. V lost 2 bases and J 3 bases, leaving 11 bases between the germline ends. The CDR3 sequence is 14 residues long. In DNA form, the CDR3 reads TGTGCCAGCAGTTACGGCAGAAAAGGCTACGAGCAGTACTTC. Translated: CASSYGRKGYEQYF.

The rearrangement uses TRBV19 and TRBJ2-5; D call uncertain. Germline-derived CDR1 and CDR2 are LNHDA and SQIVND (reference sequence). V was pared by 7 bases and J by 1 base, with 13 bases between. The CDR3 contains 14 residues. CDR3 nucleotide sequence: TGTGCCAGTACCCCCCAGCCGGGCCAAGAGACCCAGTACTTC. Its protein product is CASTPQPGQETQYF.

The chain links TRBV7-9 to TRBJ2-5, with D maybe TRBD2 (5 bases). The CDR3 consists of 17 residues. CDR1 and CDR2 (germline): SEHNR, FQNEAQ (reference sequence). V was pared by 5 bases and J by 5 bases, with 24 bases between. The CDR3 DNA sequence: TGTGCCAGCAGCCCGCGCCGGACTCCAGTTCTTAGGGAGACCCAGTACTTC. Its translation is CASSPRRTPVLRETQYF.

The CDR3, as DNA: TGTGCCAGCAGCTTAGACCTGGACATAAGCTCTGGGGCCAACGTCCTGACTTTC. Residues: CASSLDLDISSGANVLTF. The V and J genes are TRBV7-6 and TRBJ2-6; tentatively, D is TRBD1 (5 bases). The CDR3 is made up of 18 amino acids. The V gene lost 1 base and the J gene lost 0 bases, with 13 bases spanning the gap. Germline CDR1 and CDR2: SGHVS and FNYEAQ.